Sequencing of this T cell receptor (beta chain) was carried out in a study of siplizumab effects on memory and regulatory T cells. A note on this clone: Its specificity is unknown.

Overall study results and limits: Naive T cells were seen as more diverse than memory cells and as major alloresponse contributors.

Repertoires were generated with immunoSEQ multiplex PCR, while TCRdb's copy carries only in-frame clones and drops some. The sample contains about 100,000 clones, around 94% of which appear only once. The sequencing input was Tregs sorted from blood. This clonotype originated in a human donor in good health.

The CDR3 DNA follows: TGCGCCAGCAGCTTGTTGGGGGGAACCTATGGCTACACCTTC. This sequence encodes CASSLLGGTYGYTF. This chain links TRBV5-1 with TRBJ1-2; perhaps TRBD1 as D (5 bases). Trimming took off 1 base at V and 4 bases at J, with 11 bases between the two ends. The length of the CDR3 is 14 residues. Germline CDR1 reads SGHRS; CDR2 reads YFSETQ.